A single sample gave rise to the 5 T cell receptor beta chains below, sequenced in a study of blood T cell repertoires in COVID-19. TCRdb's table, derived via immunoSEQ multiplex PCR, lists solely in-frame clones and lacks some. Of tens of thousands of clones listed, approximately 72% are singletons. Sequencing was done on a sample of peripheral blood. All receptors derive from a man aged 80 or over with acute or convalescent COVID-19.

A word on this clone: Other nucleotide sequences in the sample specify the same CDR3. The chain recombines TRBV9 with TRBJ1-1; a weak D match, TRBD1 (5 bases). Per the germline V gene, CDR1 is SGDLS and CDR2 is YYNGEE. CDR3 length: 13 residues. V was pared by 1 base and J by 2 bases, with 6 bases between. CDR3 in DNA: TGTGCCAGCAGCGTACAGGGAAACACTGAAGCTTTCTTT. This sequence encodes CASSVQGNTEAFF.

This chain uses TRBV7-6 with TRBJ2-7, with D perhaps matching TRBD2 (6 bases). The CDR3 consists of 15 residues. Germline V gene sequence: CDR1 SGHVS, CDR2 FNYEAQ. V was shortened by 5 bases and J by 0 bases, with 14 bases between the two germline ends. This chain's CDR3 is CASSGRIADSYEQYF. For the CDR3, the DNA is TGTGCCAGCAGCGGGAGGATAGCGGACTCCTACGAGCAGTACTTC.

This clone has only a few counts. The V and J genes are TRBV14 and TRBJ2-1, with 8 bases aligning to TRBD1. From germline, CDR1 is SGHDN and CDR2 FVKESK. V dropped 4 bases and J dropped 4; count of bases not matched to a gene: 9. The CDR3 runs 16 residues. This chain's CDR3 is CASSLQGAGIYNEQFF. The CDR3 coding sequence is TGTGCCAGCAGCCTCCAGGGGGCGGGGATATACAATGAGCAGTTCTTC.

The CDR3 loop is CASSLGQWNTEAFF. The CDR3 bases are TGTGCCAGCAGCCTAGGACAGTGGAACACTGAAGCTTTCTTT. V is TRBV3-1 (or the pseudogene TRBV3-2) and J is TRBJ1-1, with D perhaps TRBD1 (6 bases). This CDR3 is built from 14 residues. Trimming removed 4 bases at V and 1 base at J, with 10 bases between. Germline CDR1 LGHDT, CDR2 YNNKEL (reference sequence).

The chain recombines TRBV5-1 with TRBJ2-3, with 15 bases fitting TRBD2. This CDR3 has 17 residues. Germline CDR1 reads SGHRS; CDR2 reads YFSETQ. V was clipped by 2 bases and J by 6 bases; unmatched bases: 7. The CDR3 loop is CASSFWTSGGAVDTQYF. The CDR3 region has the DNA TGCGCCAGCAGCTTCTGGACTAGCGGGGGGGCCGTGGATACGCAGTATTTT.